This entry lists 22 T cell receptor beta chains sequenced from one sample in a study of T cells after yellow fever vaccination. Each CDR3 protein is one row after TCRdb ran MiXCR on the 5' RACE reads. The sample lists under 250,000 distinct CDR3 sequences; 3.2% were seen once. The sample consisted of CD4+ T cells sorted from PBMCs, taken 10 days after the yellow fever booster vaccination. The receptors shown here come from a man aged 18 to 35 who received the YFV17D yellow fever vaccine.

This clonotype was counted many times. The V call is TRBV5-1, the J call TRBJ1-6; maybe TRBD1 (5 bases). The CDR3 sequence is 14 residues long. The V end was cut by 0 bases, the J end by 11 bases, with 12 bases between. CDR1 is SGHRS and CDR2 is YFSETQ in the germline V gene. CDR3 sequence: CASSLDGGDAPLHF. CDR3 sequence (DNA): TGCGCCAGCAGCTTGGATGGAGGGGACGCACCCCTCCACTTT.

This clonotype has a single count. A read error may be the cause here, since a much bigger clone is one base away. The CDR3 end shows no conserved phenylalanine or tryptophan, and so a read error is likely. This chain links TRBV20-1 with TRBJ1-1; 10 bases fit TRBD1. Germline assignment: CDR1 DFQATT and CDR2 SNEGSKA (reference sequence). Trimming cost V 6 bases and J 2 bases; bases outside gene matches: 6. The CDR3 covers 14 residues. The CDR3, as DNA: TGCAGTGCAGATGACAGGGGGCTTAACACTGAAGCTTTCTTA. This gives the protein CSADDRGLNTEAFL.

This clonotype was observed a handful of times. The J gene is TRBJ2-6, the V gene TRBV5-8, with D perhaps matching TRBD1 (6 bases). The CDR3 covers 15 residues. The germline V gene has CDR1 SGHTS and CDR2 YDEGEE. Trimming removed 5 bases at V and 2 bases at J, with 11 bases between. In nucleotides, the CDR3 is TGTGCCAGCAGGGCAGCAGGGGCTGGGGCCAACGTCCTGACTTTC. Its translation is CASRAAGAGANVLTF.

The chain employs TRBV28 and TRBJ2-5; maybe TRBD1 (6 bases). Germline values: CDR1 MDHEN, CDR2 SYDVKM. CDR3 length: 13 residues. The germline V and J ends were trimmed by 10 bases and 5 bases, with 17 bases remaining between them. In nucleotides, the CDR3 is TGTGCCATCGGACAGTTCCAAGGGGAGACCCAGTACTTC. Encoded protein: CAIGQFQGETQYF.

This clonotype was counted at least ten times. The V call is TRBV5-1, the J call TRBJ2-3; 10 nucleotides match TRBD1. The CDR3 totals 16 residues. Trimming took 0 bases from V and 4 from J; bases not matched to a gene: 5. Germline CDR1 reads SGHRS; CDR2 reads YFSETQ. CDR3 DNA sequence: TGCGCCAGCAGCTTGGCATCAGGACAGGGGGCAGATACGCAGTATTTT. It yields the protein CASSLASGQGADTQYF.

The chain combines TRBV6-2 or TRBV6-3 with TRBJ2-1; weak D call: TRBD2 (6 bases). Looked up from germline, CDR1 is MNHEY and CDR2 is SVGEGT. This CDR3 is built from 15 residues. V lost 6 bases to trimming and J lost 9 bases, with 21 bases between them. The CDR3 is CASSPSPGEVGEQFF. The CDR3 nucleotides are TGTGCCAGCAGCCCCTCCCCGGGGGAGGTAGGTGAGCAGTTCTTC.

At least ten counts were recorded for this clonotype. The J gene is TRBJ2-2, the V gene TRBV24-1; tentatively, D is TRBD1 (5 bases). The germline V gene encodes CDR1 KGHDR and CDR2 SFDVKD. V lost 6 bases to trimming and J lost 5 bases, with 12 bases between them. The CDR3 is 14 residues long. CDR3 DNA: TGTGCCACCAGTCAGCAGGGCCGAACCGGGGAGCTGTTTTTT. The encoded protein is CATSQQGRTGELFF.

This clonotype was counted at least ten times. V usage is TRBV27 and J usage is TRBJ1-2, with TRBD1 as a possible D gene (5 bases). This CDR3 spans 15 amino acids. With 6 bases removed from V and 11 bases from J, the gap between germline ends came to 25 bases. In germline, CDR1 is MNHEY, CDR2 SMNVEV (reference sequence). The CDR3 loop reads CASSRIQGLFPYYTF. The CDR3 DNA is TGTGCCAGCAGCCGAATTCAGGGATTATTCCCGTATTACACCTTC.

This clonotype was counted ten times or more. V and J are TRBV20-1 and TRBJ2-2; D unresolved. Per the germline V gene, CDR1 is DFQATT and CDR2 is SNEGSKA (reference sequence). The CDR3 has 15 amino acids. V was clipped by 2 bases and J by 3 bases, with 13 bases between them. In DNA, the CDR3 is TGCAGTGCTAGATTCCGGTATGGGGACACCGGGGAGCTGTTTTTT. Protein: CSARFRYGDTGELFF.

The table lists this clonotype with many counts. This chain joins TRBV5-1 and TRBJ2-5, with D perhaps being TRBD1 or TRBD2 (5 bases each). V lost 4 bases, J lost 4 bases, and 11 bases lay in between. Germline assignment: CDR1 SGHRS and CDR2 YFSETQ. CDR3 length equals 13 residues. The CDR3: CASSLGDGETQYF. CDR3 bases: TGCGCCAGCAGCCTGGGGGACGGAGAGACCCAGTACTTC. Using reference TRBV5-1 and TRBJ2-5 for the parts outside the CDR3, the full variable domain is KAGVTQTPRYLIKTRGQQVTLSCSPISGHRSVSWYQQTPGQGLQFLFEYFSETQRNKGNFPGRFSGRQFSNSRSEMNVSTLELGDSALYLCASSLGDGETQYFGPGTRLLVL.

This clonotype was picked up many times. The chain has TRBV3-1 and TRBJ2-5, with TRBD2 as a possible D gene (6 bases). Germline V gene sequence: CDR1 LGHDT, CDR2 YNNKEL (reference sequence). The CDR3 length is 13 residues. Trimming removed 4 bases at V and 2 bases at J, with 8 bases between. CDR3 coding DNA: TGTGCCAGCAGCCGGGGGGATCAAGAGACCCAGTACTTC. As protein: CASSRGDQETQYF.

Ten or more counts support this clonotype. The rearrangement links TRBV6-1 to TRBJ1-2, with TRBD1 matching 7 bases. Germline trimming cut 4 bases from V and 0 bases from J; bases unmatched to any gene: 2. This CDR3 is built from 14 residues. Germline V lookup: CDR1 MNHNS, CDR2 SASEGT. The CDR3 protein is CASSGGTANYGYTF. As DNA, the CDR3 is TGTGCCAGCAGTGGCGGGACAGCTAACTATGGCTACACCTTC.

This clonotype showed up just a few times. J is TRBJ2-5 and V is TRBV4-3; D is unresolved. Between the trimmed V and J ends, which lost 0 bases and 3 bases, there was a span of 8 bases. The CDR3 consists of 14 residues. Germline assignment: CDR1 LGHNA and CDR2 YSLEER. The CDR3 DNA reads TGCGCCAGCAGCCAAGAACCGCATGAAGAGACCCAGTACTTC. Translation gives CASSQEPHEETQYF.

The chain couples TRBV6-5 to TRBJ1-6, with a possible D match to TRBD1 (6 bases). From germline, CDR1 is MNHEY and CDR2 SVGAGI. Trimming pared 7 bases from V and 8 bases from J, leaving 15 bases between. CDR3 length: 14 amino acids. This CDR3 is CASTQMTGYSPLHF. DNA of the CDR3: TGTGCCAGCACCCAAATGACAGGTTATTCACCCCTCCACTTT.

This clonotype was seen ten or more times. This sequence joins TRBV2 and TRBJ2-5; D not certain. The CDR3 sequence is 16 residues long. Germline V gene lookup returns CDR1 SNHLY and CDR2 FYNNEI. Deletions cut 0 bases from V and 0 bases from J, with 11 bases between. CDR3 in amino acids: CASSEAGRMHQETQYF. As DNA, the CDR3 is TGTGCCAGCAGTGAAGCCGGCAGGATGCACCAAGAGACCCAGTACTTC.

The chain is built from TRBV10-3 and TRBJ2-7; D not resolved. Trimming stripped 5 bases from V and 10 bases from J, with 15 bases between. Germline-derived CDR1 and CDR2 are ENHRY and SYGVKD. This CDR3 is built from 12 residues. CDR3 sequence reads: CAISLDQLRQYF. The CDR3 nucleotides are TGTGCCATCAGTCTGGACCAACTACGCCAGTACTTC.

In this sample, this clonotype turned up many times. The chain joins TRBV10-3 to TRBJ2-3; 7 bases fit TRBD2. CDR1 ENHRY and CDR2 SYGVKD come from the germline V gene. The CDR3 sequence is 14 residues long. V was clipped by 4 bases and J by 2 bases; unmatched bases: 3. The CDR3 loop is CAISAGGDTDTQYF. The CDR3, as DNA: TGTGCCATCAGTGCGGGGGGAGACACAGATACGCAGTATTTT.

This chain joins TRBV6-5 and TRBJ1-5; D remains ambiguous. The CDR3 loop spans 13 amino acids. Trimming stripped 2 bases from V and 4 bases from J, with 6 bases between. The germline gives CDR1 MNHEY, CDR2 SVGAGI. The CDR3 nucleotides read TGTGCCAGCAGTTACAATGAGAATCAGCCCCAGCATTTT. Translating it yields CASSYNENQPQHF.

This clonotype was seen repeatedly, ten times or more. V gene TRBV12-3 or TRBV12-4 combines with J gene TRBJ1-4, with D perhaps matching TRBD1 (6 bases). CDR3 size: 15 residues. V lost 1 base to trimming and J lost 8 bases, with 14 bases between them. Written as DNA, the CDR3 is TGTGCCAGCAGTTTAGGTCCAGGGGAGAGGGAAAAACTGTTTTTT. It is translated as CASSLGPGEREKLFF.

The rearrangement links TRBV21-1 to TRBJ1-1. TRBV21-1 is noted as a pseudogene. This CDR3 has 15 residues. The CDR3 DNA reads as TGTGCCAGCAGCACGGGGTCGTTCAGGATATCTGAGGCTTTCTTT. Residues: CASSTGSFRISEAFF.

This clonotype was detected many times. The chain joins TRBV7-2 to TRBJ2-3, with TRBD1 matching 12 bases. The trim removed 5 bases at V and 4 bases at J, leaving 4 bases unmatched. Germline V CDR1 and CDR2: SGHTA, FQGNSA. The CDR3 contains 15 residues. The DNA of the CDR3 is TGTGCCAGCAGCGCCCGGGACAGGGGGCCAGATACGCAGTATTTT. It specifies CASSARDRGPDTQYF.

This clonotype was counted a few times. The chain couples TRBV20-1 to TRBJ1-1; D is unclear. V was clipped by 6 bases and J by 4 bases, with 15 bases between them. This CDR3 has 13 residues. Germline V lookup: CDR1 DFQATT, CDR2 SNEGSKA (reference sequence). This CDR3 reads CSAPGVEGTEAFF. The CDR3 DNA is TGCAGTGCGCCCGGGGTCGAGGGCACTGAAGCTTTCTTT.